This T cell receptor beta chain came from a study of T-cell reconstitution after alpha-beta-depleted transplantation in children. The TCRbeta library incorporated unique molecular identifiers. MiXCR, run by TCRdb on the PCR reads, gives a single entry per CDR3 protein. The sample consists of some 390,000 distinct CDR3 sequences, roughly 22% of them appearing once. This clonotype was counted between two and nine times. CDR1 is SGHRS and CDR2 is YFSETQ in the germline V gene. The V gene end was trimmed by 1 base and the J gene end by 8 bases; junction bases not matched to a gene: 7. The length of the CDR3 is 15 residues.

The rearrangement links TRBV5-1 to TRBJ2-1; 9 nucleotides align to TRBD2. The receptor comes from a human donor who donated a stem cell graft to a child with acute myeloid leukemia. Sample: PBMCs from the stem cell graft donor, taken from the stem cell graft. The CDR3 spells CASSLQAGGADEQFF. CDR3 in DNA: TGCGCCAGCAGCTTGCAAGCGGGAGGTGCGGATGAGCAGTTCTTC.